Listed below are T cell receptor beta chains from one sample, sequenced in a study of T cells after yellow fever vaccination. A single record per CDR3 protein comes from TCRdb applying MiXCR to the 5' RACE reads. The sample shows nearly 350,000 distinct CDR3 sequences, 7% to 10% of them seen only once. This specimen consisted of PBMCs, obtained approximately 47 days after the first yellow fever vaccination. The receptors stem from a man aged 18-30 years who received the YFV17D yellow fever vaccine. The CDR3 runs from the conserved cysteine through the conserved F or W. The D gene is left open where the match is weak. Clone size is not always given. Where it is, it says once, few, many or a class for expanded clones.

TRBV7-9	TRBJ2-4	.	TRBD1	TGTGCCAGCAGCTTAGGGGGACAGAGAAACATTCAGTACTTC	CASSLGGQRNIQYF
TRBV27	TRBJ1-2	.	TRBD1	TGTGCCAGCAGTCGCGGACAGGGGGATGGCTACACCTTC	CASSRGQGDGYTF
TRBV2	TRBJ1-1	many	.	TGTGCCAGCCTCCCTCCGGGACCCTTGGCTTTCTTT	CASLPPGPLAFF
TRBV5-1	TRBJ2-1	few	TRBD1	TGCGCCAGCAGCCGTCCACAGGGGGCAAGGAATGAGCAGTTCTTC	CASSRPQGARNEQFF
TRBV4-2	TRBJ2-1	.	.	TGTGCCAGCAGCCCACGAAAGACCGGCTCCTACAATGAGCAGTTCTTC	CASSPRKTGSYNEQFF
TRBV25-1	TRBJ2-5	.	.	TGTGCCAGCAGTGACGACAGAGGAGGGCAAGAGACCCAGTACTTC	CASSDDRGGQETQYF
TRBV6-1	TRBJ2-3	many	TRBD2	TGTGCCAGCAGTCAGGGGGGACTAGCGGGTTCAGATACGCAGTATTTT	CASSQGGLAGSDTQYF
TRBV4-1	TRBJ1-1	few	.	TGCGCCAGCAGCCACCTAGAGAGCACTGAAGCTTTCTTT	CASSHLESTEAFF
TRBV6-1	TRBJ2-1	.	TRBD2	TGTGCCAGCGGTGCGACTAGCGGGGGAGGCGAGCAGTTCTTC	CASGATSGGGEQFF
TRBV7-8	TRBJ2-7	few	.	TGTGCCAGCAGCTTGAGGGGCGGGGTGCTCTACGAGCAGTACTTC	CASSLRGGVLYEQYF
TRBV20-1	TRBJ2-1	.	.	TGCAGTTCGAAGCGCCTCCGGGGGTACAATGAGCAGTTCTTC	CSSKRLRGYNEQFF
TRBV2	TRBJ2-6	.	.	TGTGCCAGCAGTGAAGGCGGTGTATCTGGGGCCAACGTCCTGACTTTC	CASSEGGVSGANVLTF
TRBV5-1	TRBJ1-3	few	TRBD1	TGCGCCAGCAGCTTTGGGGACAGCCCCAAACGCTCTGGAAACACCATATATTTT	CASSFGDSPKRSGNTIYF
TRBV20-1	TRBJ2-3	few	.	TGCAGTGCTAGTAAGGGACTCGGGGAAAGTACGCAGTATTTT	CSASKGLGESTQYF
TRBV7-9	TRBJ2-7	few	.	TGTGCCAGCAACCACTTCCGCTGTCAAGTCCAGTTCTACGAGCAGTACTTC	CASNHFRCQVQFYEQYF
TRBV19	TRBJ2-2	few	.	TGTGCCAGCGGGACGATCGGGGAGCTGTTTTTT	CASGTIGELFF
TRBV20-1	TRBJ2-3	few	.	TGCAGTCCACTCGGAGGGGGGGGCCGGAGCACAGATACGCAGTATTTT	CSPLGGGGRSTDTQYF
TRBV11-2	TRBJ2-2	few	.	TGTGCCAGCAGCTCCCGGGGAAGAAACACCGGGGAGCTGTTTTTT	CASSSRGRNTGELFF
TRBV5-1	TRBJ2-7	many	TRBD1	TGCGCCAGCAGCTTGGGGGACAGGGCCCCCTACGAGCAGTACTTC	CASSLGDRAPYEQYF
TRBV4-3	TRBJ2-5	many	.	TGCGCCAGCAGCCAGGAATTTAATGAAGGAGAGACCCAGTACTTC	CASSQEFNEGETQYF
TRBV4-3	TRBJ1-2	few	.	TGCGCCAGCAGCCAAGAGGGGCCATCGGTGTATGGCTACACCTTC	CASSQEGPSVYGYTF
TRBV19	TRBJ2-7	.	.	TGTGCCAGTGGGGGAGACACGTACGAGCAGTACTTC	CASGGDTYEQYF
TRBV12-3/TRBV12-4	TRBJ2-1	many	.	TGTGCCAGCAGTCAGGGTTATTACAATGAGCAGTTCTTC	CASSQGYYNEQFF
TRBV19	TRBJ2-7	.	.	TGTGCCAGTAATCCGAAGGGTAGATCCTACGAGCAGTACTTC	CASNPKGRSYEQYF
TRBV7-3	TRBJ2-1	few	TRBD2	TGTGCCAGCAGCTCCCGGCTAGCGGGGGTCAATGAGCAGTTCTTC	CASSSRLAGVNEQFF